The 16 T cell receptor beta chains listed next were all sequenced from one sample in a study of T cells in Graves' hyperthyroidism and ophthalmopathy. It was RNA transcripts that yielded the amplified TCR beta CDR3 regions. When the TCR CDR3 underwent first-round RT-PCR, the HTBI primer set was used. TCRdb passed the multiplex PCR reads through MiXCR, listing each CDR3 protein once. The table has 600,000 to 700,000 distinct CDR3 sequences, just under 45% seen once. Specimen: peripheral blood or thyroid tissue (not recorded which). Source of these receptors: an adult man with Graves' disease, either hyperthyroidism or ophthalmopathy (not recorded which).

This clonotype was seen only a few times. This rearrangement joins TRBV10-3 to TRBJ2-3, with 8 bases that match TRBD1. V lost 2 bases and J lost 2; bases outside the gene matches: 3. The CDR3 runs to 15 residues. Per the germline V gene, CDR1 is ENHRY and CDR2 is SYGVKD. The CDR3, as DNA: TGTGCCATCAGTGAGGGACAGGGCTACACAGATACGCAGTATTTT. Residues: CAISEGQGYTDTQYF.

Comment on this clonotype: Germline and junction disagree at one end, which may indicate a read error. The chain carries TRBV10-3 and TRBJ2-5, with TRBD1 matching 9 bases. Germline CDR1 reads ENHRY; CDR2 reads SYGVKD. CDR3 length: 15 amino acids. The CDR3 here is CASSEGDRAGETQYF. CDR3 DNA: TGTGCCAGCAGTGAGGGGGACAGGGCTGGGGAGACCCAGTACTTC.

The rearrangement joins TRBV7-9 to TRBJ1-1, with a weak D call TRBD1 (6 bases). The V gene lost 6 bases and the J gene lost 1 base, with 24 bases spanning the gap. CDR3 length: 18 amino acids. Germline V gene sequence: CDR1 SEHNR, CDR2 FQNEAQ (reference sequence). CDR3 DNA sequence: TGTGCCAGCAGTTACCCGAATCAGACCGGGACAAGGAACACTGAAGCTTTCTTT. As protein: CASSYPNQTGTRNTEAFF. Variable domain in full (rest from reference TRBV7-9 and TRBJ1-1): DTGVSQNPRHKITKRGQNVTFRCDPISEHNRLYWYRQTLGQGPEFLTYFQNEAQLEKSRLLSDRFSAERPKGSFSTLEIQRTEQGDSAMYLCASSYPNQTGTRNTEAFFGQGTRLTVV.

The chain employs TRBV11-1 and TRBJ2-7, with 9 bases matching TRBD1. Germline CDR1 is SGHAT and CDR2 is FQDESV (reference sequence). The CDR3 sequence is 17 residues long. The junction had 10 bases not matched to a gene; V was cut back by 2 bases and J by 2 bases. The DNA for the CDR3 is TGTGCCAGCAGCTTATCTGGGACAGGGACCCACGCCTACGAGCAGTACTTC. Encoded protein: CASSLSGTGTHAYEQYF.

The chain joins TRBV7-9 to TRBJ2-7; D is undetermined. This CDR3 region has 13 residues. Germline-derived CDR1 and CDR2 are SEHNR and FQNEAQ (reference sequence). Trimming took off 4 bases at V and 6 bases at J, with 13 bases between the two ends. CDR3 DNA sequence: TGTGCCAGCAGCTCGATAGGTGGGCTCGAGCAGTACTTC. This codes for CASSSIGGLEQYF.

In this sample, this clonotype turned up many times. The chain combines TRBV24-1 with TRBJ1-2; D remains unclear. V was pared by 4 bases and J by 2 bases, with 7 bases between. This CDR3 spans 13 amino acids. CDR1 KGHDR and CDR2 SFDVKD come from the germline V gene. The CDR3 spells CATSDTVNYGYTF. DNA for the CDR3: TGTGCCACCAGTGACACGGTAAACTATGGCTACACCTTC.

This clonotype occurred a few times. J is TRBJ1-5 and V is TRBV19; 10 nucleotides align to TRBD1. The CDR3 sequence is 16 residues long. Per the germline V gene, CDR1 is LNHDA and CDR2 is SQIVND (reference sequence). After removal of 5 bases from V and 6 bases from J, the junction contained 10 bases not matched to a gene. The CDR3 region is CASSAKDRGAVQPQHF. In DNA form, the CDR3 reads TGTGCCAGTAGTGCCAAGGACAGGGGGGCGGTTCAGCCCCAGCATTTT.

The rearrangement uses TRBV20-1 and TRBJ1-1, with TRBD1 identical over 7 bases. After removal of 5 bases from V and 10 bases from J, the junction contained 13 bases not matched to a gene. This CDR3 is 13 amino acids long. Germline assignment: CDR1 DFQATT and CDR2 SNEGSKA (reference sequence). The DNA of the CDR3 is TGCAGTGCTGATACAGGGGCCCACTCGTTAGCTTTCTTT. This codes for CSADTGAHSLAFF.

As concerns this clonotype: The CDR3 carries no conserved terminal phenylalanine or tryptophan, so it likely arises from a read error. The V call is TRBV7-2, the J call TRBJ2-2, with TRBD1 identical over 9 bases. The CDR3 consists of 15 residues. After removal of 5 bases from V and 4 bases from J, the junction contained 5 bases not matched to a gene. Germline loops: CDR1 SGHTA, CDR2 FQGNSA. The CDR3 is CASSLQGAGTGELFL. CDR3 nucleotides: TGTGCCAGCAGCCTACAGGGGGCGGGCACCGGGGAGCTGTTTCTT.

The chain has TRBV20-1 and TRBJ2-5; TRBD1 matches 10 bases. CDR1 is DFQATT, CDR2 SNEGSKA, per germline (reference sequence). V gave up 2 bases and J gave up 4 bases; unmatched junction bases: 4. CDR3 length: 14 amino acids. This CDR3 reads CSARTGQGGETQYF. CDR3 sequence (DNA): TGCAGTGCTAGAACTGGACAGGGGGGAGAGACCCAGTACTTC.

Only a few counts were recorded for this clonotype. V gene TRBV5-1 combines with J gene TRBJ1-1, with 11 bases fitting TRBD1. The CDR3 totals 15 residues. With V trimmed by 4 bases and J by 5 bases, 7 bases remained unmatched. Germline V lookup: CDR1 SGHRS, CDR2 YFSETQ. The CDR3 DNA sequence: TGCGCCAGCAGCGGGGGGACAGGGGGAGGTACTGAAGCTTTCTTT. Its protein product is CASSGGTGGGTEAFF.

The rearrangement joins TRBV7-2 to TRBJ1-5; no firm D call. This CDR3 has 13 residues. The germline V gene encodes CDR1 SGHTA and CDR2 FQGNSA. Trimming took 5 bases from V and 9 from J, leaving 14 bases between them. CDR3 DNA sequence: TGTGCCAGCAGCCCGATCGGGGTCCTGCCCCAGCATTTT. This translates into CASSPIGVLPQHF.

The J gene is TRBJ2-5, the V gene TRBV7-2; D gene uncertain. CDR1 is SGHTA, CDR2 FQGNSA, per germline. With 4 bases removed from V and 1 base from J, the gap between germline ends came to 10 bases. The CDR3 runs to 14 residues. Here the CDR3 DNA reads TGTGCCAGCAGCTCGCCCTCGGGCCAAGAGACCCAGTACTTC. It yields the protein CASSSPSGQETQYF.

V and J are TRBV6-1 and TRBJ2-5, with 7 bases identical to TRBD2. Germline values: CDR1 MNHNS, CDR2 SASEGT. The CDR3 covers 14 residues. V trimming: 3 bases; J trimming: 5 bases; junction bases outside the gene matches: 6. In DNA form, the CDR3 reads TGTGCCAGCAGTGATCTGGGGGGGGGGGAGACCCAGTACTTC. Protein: CASSDLGGGETQYF.

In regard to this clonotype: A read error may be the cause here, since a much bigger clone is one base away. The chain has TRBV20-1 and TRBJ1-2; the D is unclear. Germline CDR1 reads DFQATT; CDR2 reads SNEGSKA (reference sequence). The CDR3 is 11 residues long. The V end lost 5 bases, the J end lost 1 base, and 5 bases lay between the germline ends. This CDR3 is CSAGVNYGYTF. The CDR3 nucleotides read TGCAGTGCTGGAGTTAACTATGGCTACACCTTC.

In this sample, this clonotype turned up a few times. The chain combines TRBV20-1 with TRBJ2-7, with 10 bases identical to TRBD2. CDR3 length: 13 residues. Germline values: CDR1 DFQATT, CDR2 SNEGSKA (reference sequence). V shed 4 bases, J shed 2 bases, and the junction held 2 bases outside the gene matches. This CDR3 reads CSAKREGPYEQYF. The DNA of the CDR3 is TGCAGTGCTAAGCGGGAGGGCCCCTACGAGCAGTACTTC.